This TCR beta chain is drawn from a study of tissue T cells after allogeneic stem cell transplantation. Study-level points and caveats: Blood and spleen captured only part of the tissue TCR repertoire.

Described time point: mouse harvest day 7 after allogeneic transplant. Each mouse received 10^7 T-cell-depleted marrow cells plus 10^6 splenic CD5+ T cells by tail vein. This mouse GVHD model was MHC-mismatched B6 to BALB/c, profiled day 7 or 14. This clone has more than one count but fewer than ten. What it recognizes is unknown. Gene and germline names: mouse. Read sequence stops 1 residue before the CDR3 end, and the germline J gene provides the missing end. The method was immunoSEQ multiplex PCR; TCRdb's version includes in-frame clones alone and lacks a portion of them. This table has 7,000 to 8,500 clones, roughly 47% appearing once. With 4 bases clipped from V and 9 bases from J, the junction kept 5 bases outside the gene matches. The CDR3 contains 13 residues. Germline CDR1 is SNHLY and CDR2 is FYNGKV (reference sequence).

The source is a female BALB/c mouse given C57BL/6 T cells with graft-versus-host disease after an allogeneic hematopoietic cell transplant. The sample taken for sequencing was lymph node tissue. This sequence joins TRBV3 and TRBJ1-5, with 8 bases that match TRBD1. The CDR3 reads CASSSGQGRAPLF. Partial CDR3 DNA: TGTGCCAGCAGCTCTGGACAGGGCAGGGCTCCGCTT. The full variable domain, its missing parts supplied by reference TRBV3 and TRBJ1-5, is GPKVLQIPSHQIIDMGQMVTLNCDPVSNHLYFYWYKQILGQQMEFLVNFYNGKVMEKSKLFKDQFSVERPDGSYFTLKIQPTALEDSAVYFCASSSGQGRAPLFGEGTRLSVL.